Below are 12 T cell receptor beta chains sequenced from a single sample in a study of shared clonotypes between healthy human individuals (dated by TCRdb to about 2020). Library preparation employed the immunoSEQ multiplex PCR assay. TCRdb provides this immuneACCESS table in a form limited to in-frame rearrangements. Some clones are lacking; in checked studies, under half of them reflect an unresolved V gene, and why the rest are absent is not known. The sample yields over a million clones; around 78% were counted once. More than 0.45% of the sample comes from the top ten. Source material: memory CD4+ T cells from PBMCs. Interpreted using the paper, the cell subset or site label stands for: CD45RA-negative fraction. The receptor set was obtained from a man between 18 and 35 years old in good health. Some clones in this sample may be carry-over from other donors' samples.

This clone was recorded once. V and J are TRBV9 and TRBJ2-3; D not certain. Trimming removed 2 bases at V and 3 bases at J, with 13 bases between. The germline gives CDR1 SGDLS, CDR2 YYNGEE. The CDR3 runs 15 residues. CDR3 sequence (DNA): TGTGCCAGCAGCGTCTTTGTAGGGTTAACAGATACGCAGTATTTT. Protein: CASSVFVGLTDTQYF.

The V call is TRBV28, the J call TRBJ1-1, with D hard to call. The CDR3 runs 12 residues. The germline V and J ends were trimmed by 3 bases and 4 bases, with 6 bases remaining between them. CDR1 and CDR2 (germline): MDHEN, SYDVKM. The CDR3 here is CASSLQATEAFF. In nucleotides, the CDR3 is TGTGCCAGCAGTTTGCAGGCCACTGAAGCTTTCTTT.

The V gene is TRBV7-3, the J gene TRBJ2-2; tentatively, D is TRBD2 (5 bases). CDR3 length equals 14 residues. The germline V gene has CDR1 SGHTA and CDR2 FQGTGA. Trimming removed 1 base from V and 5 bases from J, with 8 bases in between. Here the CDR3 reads CASSLSGETGELFF. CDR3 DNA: TGTGCCAGCAGCTTAAGTGGGGAGACCGGGGAGCTGTTTTTT. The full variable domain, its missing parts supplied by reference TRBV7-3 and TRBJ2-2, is GAGVSQTPSNKVTEKGKYVELRCDPISGHTALYWYRQSLGQGPEFLIYFQGTGAADDSGLPNDRFFAVRPEGSVSTLKIQRTERGDSAVYLCASSLSGETGELFFGEGSRLTVL.

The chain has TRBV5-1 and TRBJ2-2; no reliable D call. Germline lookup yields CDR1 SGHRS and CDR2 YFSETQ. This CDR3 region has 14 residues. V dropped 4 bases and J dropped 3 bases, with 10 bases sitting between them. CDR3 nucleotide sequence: TGCGCCAGCAGCCACAGCTCGGACACCGGGGAGCTGTTTTTT. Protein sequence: CASSHSSDTGELFF.

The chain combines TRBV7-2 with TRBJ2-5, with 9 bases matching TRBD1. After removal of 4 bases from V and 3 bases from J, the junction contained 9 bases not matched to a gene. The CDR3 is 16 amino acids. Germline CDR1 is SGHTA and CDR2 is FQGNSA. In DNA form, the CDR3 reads TGTGCCAGCAGCTCACCACAGGGGGCGGTGGAAGAGACCCAGTACTTC. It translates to CASSSPQGAVEETQYF.

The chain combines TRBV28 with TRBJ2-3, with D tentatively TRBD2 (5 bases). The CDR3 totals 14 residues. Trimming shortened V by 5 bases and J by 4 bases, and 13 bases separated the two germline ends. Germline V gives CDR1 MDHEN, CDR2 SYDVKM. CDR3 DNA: TGTGCCAGCAGTATACTGGGCGGGCCAGATACGCAGTATTTT. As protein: CASSILGGPDTQYF. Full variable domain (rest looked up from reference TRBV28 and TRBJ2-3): DVKVTQSSRYLVKRTGEKVFLECVQDMDHENMFWYRQDPGLGLRLIYFSYDVKMKEKGDIPEGYSVSREKKERFSLILESASTNQTSMYLCASSILGGPDTQYFGPGTRLTVL.

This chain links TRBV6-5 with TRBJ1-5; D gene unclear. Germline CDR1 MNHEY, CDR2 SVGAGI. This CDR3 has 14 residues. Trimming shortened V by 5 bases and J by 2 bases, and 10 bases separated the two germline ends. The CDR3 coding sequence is TGTGCCAGCAGTGAGAGAAGGGGCAATCAGCCCCAGCATTTT. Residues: CASSERRGNQPQHF.

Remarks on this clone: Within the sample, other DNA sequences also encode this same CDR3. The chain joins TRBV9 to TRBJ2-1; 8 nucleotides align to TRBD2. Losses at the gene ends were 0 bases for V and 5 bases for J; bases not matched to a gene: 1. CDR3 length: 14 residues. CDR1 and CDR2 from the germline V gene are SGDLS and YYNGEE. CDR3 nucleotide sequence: TGTGCCAGCAGCGTAGCGGGAGGGAACAATGAGCAGTTCTTC. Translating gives CASSVAGGNNEQFF.

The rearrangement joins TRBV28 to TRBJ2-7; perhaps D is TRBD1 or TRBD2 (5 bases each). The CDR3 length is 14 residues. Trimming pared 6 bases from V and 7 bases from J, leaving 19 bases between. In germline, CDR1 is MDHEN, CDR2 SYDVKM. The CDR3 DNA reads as TGTGCCAGCAGCCGTCCGGGGCCGGCGAGAGAGCAGTACTTC. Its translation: CASSRPGPAREQYF.

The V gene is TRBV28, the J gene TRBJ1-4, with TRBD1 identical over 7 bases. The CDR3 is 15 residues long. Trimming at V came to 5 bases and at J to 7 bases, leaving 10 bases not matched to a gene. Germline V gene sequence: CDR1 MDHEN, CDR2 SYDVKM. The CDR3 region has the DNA TGTGCCAGCAGTCGACCCCCGGGACAGCCTGAAAAACTGTTTTTT. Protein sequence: CASSRPPGQPEKLFF.

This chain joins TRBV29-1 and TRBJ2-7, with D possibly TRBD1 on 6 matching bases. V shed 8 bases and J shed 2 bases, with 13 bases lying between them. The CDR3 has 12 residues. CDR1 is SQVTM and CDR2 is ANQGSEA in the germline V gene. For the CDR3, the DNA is TGCAGCTTCACAGGGACGACCTACGAGCAGTACTTC. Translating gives CSFTGTTYEQYF.

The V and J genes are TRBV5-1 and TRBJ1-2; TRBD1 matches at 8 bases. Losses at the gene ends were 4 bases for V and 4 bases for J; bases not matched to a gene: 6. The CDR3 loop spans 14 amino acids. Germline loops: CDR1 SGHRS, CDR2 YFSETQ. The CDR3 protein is CASSPQGDAYGYTF. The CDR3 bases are TGCGCCAGCAGCCCACAGGGGGACGCCTATGGCTACACCTTC.